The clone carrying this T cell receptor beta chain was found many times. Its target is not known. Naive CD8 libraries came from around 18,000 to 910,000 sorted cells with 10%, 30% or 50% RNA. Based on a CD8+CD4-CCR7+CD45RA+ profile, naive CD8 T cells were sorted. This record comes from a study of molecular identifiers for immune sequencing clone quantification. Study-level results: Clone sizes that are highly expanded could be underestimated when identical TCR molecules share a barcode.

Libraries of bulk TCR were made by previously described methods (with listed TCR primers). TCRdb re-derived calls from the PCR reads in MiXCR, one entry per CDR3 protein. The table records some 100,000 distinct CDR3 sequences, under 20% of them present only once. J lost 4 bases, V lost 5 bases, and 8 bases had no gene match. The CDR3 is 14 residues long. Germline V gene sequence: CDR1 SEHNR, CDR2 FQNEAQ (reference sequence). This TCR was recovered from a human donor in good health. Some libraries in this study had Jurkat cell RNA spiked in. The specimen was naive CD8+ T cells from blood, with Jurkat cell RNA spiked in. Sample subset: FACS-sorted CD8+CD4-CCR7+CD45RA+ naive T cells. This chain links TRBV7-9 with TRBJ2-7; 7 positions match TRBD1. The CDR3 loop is CASSKQGIMYEQYF. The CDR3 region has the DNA TGTGCCAGCAGCAAACAGGGGATCATGTACGAGCAGTACTTC.